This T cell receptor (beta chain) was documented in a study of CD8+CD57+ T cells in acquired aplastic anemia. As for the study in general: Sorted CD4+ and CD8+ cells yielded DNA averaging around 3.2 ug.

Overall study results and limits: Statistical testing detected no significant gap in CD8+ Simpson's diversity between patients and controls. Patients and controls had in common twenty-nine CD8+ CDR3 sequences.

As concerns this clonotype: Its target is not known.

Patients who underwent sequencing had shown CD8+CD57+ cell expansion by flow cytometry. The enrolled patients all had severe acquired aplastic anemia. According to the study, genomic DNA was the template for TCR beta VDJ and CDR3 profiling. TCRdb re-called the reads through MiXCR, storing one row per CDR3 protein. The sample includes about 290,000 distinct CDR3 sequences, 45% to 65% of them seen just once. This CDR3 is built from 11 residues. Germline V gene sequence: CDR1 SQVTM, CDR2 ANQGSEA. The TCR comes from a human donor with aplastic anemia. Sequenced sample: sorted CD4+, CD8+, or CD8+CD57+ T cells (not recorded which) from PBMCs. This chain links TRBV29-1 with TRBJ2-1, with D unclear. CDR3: CSAIAVNEQFF. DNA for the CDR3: TGCAGTGCTATCGCGGTCAATGAGCAGTTCTTC.